Presented here are 2 T cell receptor beta chains from one specimen sequenced in a study of response to subunit inactivated influenza vaccine. TCRdb used MiXCR to reprocess the RT-PCR reads, holding one entry per CDR3 protein. The table includes hundreds of thousands of distinct CDR3 sequences, approximately 17% detected once. The specimen comprised PBMCs from blood, sampled roughly 5 days after vaccination. These receptors all come from a man aged 45-65 years who received an inactivated influenza vaccine.

The chain carries TRBV7-3 and TRBJ2-1; 9 nucleotides agree with TRBD2. Germline V gives CDR1 SGHTA, CDR2 FQGTGA. V was pared by 5 bases and J by 8 bases, with 10 bases of the junction left unmatched. CDR3 length equals 15 residues. The CDR3: CASSPRSGRFDEQFF. The CDR3 bases are TGTGCCAGCAGCCCGAGGAGCGGGAGGTTCGATGAGCAGTTCTTC.

Many counts were recorded for this clonotype. The genes are TRBV12-3 or TRBV12-4 and TRBJ2-5, with 11 nucleotides matching TRBD2. V dropped 5 bases and J dropped 7; count of bases not matched to a gene: 15. The CDR3 extends over 17 amino acids. This CDR3 reads CASSELSGGAIIGTQYF. The CDR3 DNA reads as TGTGCCAGCAGTGAACTTAGCGGGGGGGCCATTATTGGGACCCAGTACTTC.